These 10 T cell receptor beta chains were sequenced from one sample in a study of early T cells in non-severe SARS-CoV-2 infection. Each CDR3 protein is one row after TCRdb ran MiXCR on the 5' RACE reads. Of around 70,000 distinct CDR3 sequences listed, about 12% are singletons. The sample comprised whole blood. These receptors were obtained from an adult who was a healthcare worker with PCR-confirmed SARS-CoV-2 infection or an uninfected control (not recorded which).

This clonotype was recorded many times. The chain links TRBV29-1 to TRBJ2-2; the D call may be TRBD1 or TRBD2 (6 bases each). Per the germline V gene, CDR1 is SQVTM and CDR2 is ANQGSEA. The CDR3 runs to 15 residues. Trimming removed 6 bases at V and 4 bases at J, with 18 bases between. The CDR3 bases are TGCAGCGTCCCGCGGGCGGAGGGGGTCACCGGGGAGCTGTTTTTT. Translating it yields CSVPRAEGVTGELFF.

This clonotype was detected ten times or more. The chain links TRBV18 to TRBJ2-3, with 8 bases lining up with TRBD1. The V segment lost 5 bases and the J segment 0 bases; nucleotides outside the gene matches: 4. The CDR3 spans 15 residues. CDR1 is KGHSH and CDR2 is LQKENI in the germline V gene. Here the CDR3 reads CASSSRGPSTDTQYF. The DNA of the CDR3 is TGTGCCAGCTCAAGCAGGGGGCCTAGCACAGATACGCAGTATTTT.

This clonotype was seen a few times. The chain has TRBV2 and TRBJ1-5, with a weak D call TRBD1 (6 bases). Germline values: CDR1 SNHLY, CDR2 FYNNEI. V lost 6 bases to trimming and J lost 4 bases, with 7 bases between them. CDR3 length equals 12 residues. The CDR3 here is CASSTGNQPQHF. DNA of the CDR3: TGTGCCAGCAGCACAGGGAATCAGCCCCAGCATTTT.

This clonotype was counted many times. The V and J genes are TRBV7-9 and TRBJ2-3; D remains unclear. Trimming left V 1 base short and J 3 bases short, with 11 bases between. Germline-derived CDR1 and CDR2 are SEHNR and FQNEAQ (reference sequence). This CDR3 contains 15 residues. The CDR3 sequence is CASSLGGGVTDTQYF. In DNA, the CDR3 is TGTGCCAGCAGCTTAGGTGGTGGGGTGACAGATACGCAGTATTTT. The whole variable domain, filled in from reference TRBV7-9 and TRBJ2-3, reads DTGVSQNPRHKITKRGQNVTFRCDPISEHNRLYWYRQTLGQGPEFLTYFQNEAQLEKSRLLSDRFSAERPKGSFSTLEIQRTEQGDSAMYLCASSLGGGVTDTQYFGPGTRLTVL.

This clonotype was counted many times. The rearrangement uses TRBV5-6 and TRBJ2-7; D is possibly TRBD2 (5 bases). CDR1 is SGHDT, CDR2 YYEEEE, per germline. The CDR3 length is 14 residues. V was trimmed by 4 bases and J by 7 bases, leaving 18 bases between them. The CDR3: CASSLVGVSGEQYF. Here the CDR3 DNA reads TGTGCCAGCAGCCTGGTAGGAGTGTCGGGGGAGCAGTACTTC.

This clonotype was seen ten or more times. Here the CDR3 DNA reads TGTGCCAGCAGCGACAGGGGGCTGAACACCGGGGAGCTGTTTTTT. Translation: CASSDRGLNTGELFF. The rearrangement uses TRBV9 and TRBJ2-2; 9 nucleotides align to TRBD1. The CDR3 consists of 15 residues. Losses at the gene ends were 3 bases for V and 1 base for J; bases not matched to a gene: 1. CDR1 is SGDLS, CDR2 YYNGEE, per germline.

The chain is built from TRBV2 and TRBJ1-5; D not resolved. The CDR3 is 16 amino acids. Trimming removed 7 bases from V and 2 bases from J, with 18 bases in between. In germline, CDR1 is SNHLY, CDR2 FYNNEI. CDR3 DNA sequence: TGTGCCAGCACCCCGGACCCTCCTCGGGGCAATCAGCCCCAGCATTTT. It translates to CASTPDPPRGNQPQHF.

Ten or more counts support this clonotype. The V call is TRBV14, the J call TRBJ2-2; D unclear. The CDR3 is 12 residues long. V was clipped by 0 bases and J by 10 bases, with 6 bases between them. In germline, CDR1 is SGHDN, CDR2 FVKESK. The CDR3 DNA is TGTGCCAGCAGCCAAGACACAGCGGAGCTGTTTTTT. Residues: CASSQDTAELFF.

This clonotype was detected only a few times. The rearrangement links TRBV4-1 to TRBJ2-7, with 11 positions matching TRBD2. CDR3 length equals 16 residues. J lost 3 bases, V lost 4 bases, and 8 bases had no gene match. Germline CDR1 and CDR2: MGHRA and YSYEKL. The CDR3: CASSRDSGRANYEQYF. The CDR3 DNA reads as TGCGCCAGCAGCCGAGATAGCGGGAGGGCTAACTACGAGCAGTACTTC.

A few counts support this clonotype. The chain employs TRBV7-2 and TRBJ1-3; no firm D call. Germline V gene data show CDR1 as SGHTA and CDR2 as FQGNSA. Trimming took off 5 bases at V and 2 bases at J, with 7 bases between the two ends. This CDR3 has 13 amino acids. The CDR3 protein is CASSVKAGNTIYF. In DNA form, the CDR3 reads TGTGCCAGCAGCGTCAAGGCTGGAAACACCATATATTTT.